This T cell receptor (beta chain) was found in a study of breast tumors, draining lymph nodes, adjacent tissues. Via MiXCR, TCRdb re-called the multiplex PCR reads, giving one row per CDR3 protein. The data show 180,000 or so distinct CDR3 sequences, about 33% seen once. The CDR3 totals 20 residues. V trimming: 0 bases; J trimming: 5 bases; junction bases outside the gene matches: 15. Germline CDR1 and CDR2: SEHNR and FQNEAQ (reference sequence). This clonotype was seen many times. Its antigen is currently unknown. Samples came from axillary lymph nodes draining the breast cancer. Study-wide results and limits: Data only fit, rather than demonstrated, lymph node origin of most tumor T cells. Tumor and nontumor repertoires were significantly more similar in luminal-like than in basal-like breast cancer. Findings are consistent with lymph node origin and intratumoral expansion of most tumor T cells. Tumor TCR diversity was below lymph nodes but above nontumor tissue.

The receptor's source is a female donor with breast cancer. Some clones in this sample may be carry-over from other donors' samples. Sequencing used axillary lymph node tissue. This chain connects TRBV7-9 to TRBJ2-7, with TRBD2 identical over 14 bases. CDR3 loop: CASSLAPSATSGGALNEQYF. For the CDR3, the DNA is TGTGCCAGCAGCTTAGCGCCCTCCGCGACTAGCGGGGGGGCCTTGAACGAGCAGTACTTC.